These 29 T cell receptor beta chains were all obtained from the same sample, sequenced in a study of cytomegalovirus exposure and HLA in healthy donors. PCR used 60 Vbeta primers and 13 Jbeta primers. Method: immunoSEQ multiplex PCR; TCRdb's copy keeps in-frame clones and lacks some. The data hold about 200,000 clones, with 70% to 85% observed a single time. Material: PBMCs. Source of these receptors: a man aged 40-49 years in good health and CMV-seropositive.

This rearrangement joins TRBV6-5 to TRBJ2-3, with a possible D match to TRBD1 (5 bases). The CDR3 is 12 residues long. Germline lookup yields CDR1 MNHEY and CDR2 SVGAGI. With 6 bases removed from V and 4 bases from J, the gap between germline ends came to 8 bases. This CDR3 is CASRQGSDTQYF. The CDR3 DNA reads TGTGCCAGCAGGCAGGGCTCAGATACGCAGTATTTT.

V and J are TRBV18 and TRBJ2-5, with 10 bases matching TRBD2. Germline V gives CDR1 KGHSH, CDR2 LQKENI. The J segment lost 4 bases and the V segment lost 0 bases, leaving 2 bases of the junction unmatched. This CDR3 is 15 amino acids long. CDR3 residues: CASSPPLAGGETQYF. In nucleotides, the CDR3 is TGTGCCAGCTCACCACCATTAGCGGGGGGAGAGACCCAGTACTTC.

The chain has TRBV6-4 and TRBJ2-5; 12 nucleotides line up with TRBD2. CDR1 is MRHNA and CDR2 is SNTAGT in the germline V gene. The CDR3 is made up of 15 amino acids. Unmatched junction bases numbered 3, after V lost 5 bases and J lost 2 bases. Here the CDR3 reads CASSKTSGGQETQYF. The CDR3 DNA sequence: TGTGCCAGCAGTAAGACTAGCGGGGGACAAGAGACCCAGTACTTC.

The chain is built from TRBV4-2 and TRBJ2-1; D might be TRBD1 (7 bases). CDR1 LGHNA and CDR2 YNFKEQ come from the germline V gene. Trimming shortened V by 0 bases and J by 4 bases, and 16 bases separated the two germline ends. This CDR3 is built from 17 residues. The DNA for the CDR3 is TGTGCCAGCAGCCAAGATGGGGGGCAGGGGGGATACAATGAGCAGTTCTTC. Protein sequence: CASSQDGGQGGYNEQFF.

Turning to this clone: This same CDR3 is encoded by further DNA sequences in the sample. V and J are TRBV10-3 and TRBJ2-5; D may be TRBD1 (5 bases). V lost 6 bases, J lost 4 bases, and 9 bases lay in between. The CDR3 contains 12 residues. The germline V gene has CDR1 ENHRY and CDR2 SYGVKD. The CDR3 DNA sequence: TGTGCCATCAGCGACAGTCCAGAGACCCAGTACTTC. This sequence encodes CAISDSPETQYF.

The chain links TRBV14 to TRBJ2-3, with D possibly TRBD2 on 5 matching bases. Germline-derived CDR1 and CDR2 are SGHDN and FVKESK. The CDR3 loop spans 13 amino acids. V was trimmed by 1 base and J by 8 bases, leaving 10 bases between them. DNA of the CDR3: TGTGCCAGCAGCCAAGTCGAGACTACTACGCAGTATTTT. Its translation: CASSQVETTTQYF.

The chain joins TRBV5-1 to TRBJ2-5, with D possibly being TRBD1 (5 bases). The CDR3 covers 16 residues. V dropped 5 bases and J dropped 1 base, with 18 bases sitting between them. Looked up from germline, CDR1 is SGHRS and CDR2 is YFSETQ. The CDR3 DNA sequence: TGCGCCAGCAGTGGGGCAGCAACTTCGAGCCAAGAGACCCAGTACTTC. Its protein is CASSGAATSSQETQYF. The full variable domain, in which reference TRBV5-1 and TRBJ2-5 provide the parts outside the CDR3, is KAGVTQTPRYLIKTRGQQVTLSCSPISGHRSVSWYQQTPGQGLQFLFEYFSETQRNKGNFPGRFSGRQFSNSRSEMNVSTLELGDSALYLCASSGAATSSQETQYFGPGTRLLVL.

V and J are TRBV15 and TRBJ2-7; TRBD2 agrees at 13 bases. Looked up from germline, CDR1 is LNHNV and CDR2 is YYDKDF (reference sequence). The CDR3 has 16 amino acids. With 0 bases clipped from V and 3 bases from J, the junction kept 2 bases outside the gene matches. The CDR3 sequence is CATSRDRTSGSYEQYF. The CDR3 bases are TGTGCCACCAGCAGAGACCGGACTAGCGGGAGCTACGAGCAGTACTTC.

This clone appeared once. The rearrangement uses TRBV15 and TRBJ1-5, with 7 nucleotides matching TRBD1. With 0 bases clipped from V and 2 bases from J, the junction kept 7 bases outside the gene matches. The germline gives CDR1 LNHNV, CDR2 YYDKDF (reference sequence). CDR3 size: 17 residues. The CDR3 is CATSRDRGTGGNQPQHF. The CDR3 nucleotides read TGTGCCACCAGCAGAGATCGGGGAACAGGGGGCAATCAGCCCCAGCATTTT.

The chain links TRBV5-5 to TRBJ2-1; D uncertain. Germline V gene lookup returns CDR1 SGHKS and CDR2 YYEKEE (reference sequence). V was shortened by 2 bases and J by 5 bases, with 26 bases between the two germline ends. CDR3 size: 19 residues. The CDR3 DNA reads TGTGCCAGCAGCTTTATTGGCACCCCGTTTGTCCAATCCCACAATGAGCAGTTCTTC. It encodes CASSFIGTPFVQSHNEQFF.

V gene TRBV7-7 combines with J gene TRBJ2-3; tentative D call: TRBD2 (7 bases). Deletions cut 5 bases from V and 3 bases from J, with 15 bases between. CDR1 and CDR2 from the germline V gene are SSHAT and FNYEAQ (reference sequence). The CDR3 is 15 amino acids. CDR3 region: CASSLYGGQTDTQYF. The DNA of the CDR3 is TGTGCCAGCAGCCTCTACGGGGGGCAGACAGATACGCAGTATTTT. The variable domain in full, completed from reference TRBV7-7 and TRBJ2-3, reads GAGVSQSPRYKVTKRGQDVTLRCDPISSHATLYWYQQALGQGPEFLTYFNYEAQPDKSGLPSDRFSAERPEGSISTLTIQRTEQRDSAMYRCASSLYGGQTDTQYFGPGTRLTVL.

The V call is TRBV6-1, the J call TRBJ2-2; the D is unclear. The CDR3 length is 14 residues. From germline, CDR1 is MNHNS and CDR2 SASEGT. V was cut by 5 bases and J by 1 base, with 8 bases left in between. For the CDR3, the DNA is TGTGCCAGCAGTTTCCGAGGGAACACCGGGGAGCTGTTTTTT. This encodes CASSFRGNTGELFF.

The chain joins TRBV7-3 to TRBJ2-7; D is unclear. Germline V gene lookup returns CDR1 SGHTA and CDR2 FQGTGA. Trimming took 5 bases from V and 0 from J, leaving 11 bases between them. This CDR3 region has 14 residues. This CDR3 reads CASSPNSLSYEQYF. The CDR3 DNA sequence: TGTGCCAGCAGCCCCAACTCCCTCTCCTACGAGCAGTACTTC.

The chain's CDR3 is CASNPSGTDTQYF. The CDR3 DNA reads as TGCGCCAGCAACCCTAGCGGGACAGATACGCAGTATTTT. J is TRBJ2-3 and V is TRBV5-1; 8 bases agree with TRBD2. J was trimmed by 3 bases and V by 6 bases; bases with no gene match: 3. This CDR3 contains 13 residues. Looked up from germline, CDR1 is SGHRS and CDR2 is YFSETQ.

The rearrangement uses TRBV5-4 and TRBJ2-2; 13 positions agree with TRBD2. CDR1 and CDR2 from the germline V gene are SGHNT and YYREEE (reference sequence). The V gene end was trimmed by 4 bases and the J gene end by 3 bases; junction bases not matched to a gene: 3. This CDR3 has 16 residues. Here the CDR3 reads CASSMGLAGHTGELFF. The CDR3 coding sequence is TGTGCCAGCAGCATGGGACTAGCGGGGCACACCGGGGAGCTGTTTTTT.

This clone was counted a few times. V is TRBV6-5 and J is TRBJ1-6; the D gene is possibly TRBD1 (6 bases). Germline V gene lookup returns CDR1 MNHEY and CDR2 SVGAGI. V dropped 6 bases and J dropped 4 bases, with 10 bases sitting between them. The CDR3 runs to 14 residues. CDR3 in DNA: TGTGCCAGCAGAACGGACAGTTATAATTCACCCCTCCACTTT. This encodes CASRTDSYNSPLHF.

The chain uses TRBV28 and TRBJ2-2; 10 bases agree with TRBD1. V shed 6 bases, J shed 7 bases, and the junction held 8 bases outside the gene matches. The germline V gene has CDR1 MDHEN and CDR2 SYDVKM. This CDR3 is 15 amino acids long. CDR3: CASSRTGGMVGELFF. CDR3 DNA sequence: TGTGCCAGCAGCCGGACAGGGGGAATGGTCGGGGAGCTGTTTTTT.

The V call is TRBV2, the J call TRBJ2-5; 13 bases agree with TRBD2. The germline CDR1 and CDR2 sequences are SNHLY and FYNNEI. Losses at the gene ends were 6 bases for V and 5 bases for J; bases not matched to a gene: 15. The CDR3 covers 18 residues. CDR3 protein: CASRAGLAGTRLGETQYF. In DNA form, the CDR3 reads TGTGCCAGCAGGGCGGGACTAGCGGGGACTCGGCTGGGGGAGACCCAGTACTTC.

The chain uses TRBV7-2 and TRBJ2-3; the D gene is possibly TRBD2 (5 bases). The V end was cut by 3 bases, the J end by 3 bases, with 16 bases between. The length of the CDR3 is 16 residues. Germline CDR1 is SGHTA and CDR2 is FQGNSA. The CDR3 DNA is TGTGCCAGCAGCTTCACTAGTGCATCAGAGACAGATACGCAGTATTTT. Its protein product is CASSFTSASETDTQYF.

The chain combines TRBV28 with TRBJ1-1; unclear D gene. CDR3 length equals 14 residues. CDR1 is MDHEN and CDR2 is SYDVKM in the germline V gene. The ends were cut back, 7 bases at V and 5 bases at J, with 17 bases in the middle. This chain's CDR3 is CASTTSGSRTEAFF. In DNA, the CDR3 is TGTGCCAGCACCACCAGCGGGAGTAGGACTGAAGCTTTCTTT.

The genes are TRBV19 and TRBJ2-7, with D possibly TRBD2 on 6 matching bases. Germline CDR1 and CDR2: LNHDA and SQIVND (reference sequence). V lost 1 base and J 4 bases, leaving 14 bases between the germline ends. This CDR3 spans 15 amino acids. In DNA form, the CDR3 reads TGTGCCAGTAGTATAGGTTTCGGGAGTATGTACGAGCAGTACTTC. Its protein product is CASSIGFGSMYEQYF.

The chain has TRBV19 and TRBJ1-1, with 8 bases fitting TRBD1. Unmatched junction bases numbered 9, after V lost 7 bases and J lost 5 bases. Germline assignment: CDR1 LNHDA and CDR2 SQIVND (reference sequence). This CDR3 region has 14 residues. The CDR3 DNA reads TGTGCCAGTACCGTGACAGGGGAAAGGACTGAAGCTTTCTTT. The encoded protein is CASTVTGERTEAFF. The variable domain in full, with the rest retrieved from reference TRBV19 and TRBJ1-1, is DGGITQSPKYLFRKEGQNVTLSCEQNLNHDAMYWYRQDPGQGLRLIYYSQIVNDFQKGDIAEGYSVSREKKESFPLTVTSAQKNPTAFYLCASTVTGERTEAFFGQGTRLTVV.

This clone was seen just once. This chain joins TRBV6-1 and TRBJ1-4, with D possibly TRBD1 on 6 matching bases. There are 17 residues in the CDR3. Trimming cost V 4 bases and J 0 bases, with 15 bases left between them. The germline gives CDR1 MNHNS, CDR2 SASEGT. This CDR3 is CASSANYRAATNEKLFF. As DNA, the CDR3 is TGTGCCAGCAGTGCAAACTACAGGGCCGCAACTAATGAAAAACTGTTTTTT.

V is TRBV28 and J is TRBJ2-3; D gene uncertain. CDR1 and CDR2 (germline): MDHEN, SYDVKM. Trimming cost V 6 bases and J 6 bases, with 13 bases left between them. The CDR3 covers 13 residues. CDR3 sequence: CASSTHLRDTQYF. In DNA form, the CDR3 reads TGTGCCAGCAGCACCCACCTTCGGGATACGCAGTATTTT.

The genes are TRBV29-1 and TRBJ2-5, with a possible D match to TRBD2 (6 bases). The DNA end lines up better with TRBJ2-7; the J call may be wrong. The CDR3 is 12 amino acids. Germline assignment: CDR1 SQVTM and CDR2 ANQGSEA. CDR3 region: CSVGGNGYEQYF. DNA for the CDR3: TGCAGCGTAGGAGGGAACGGCTACGAGCAGTACTTC.

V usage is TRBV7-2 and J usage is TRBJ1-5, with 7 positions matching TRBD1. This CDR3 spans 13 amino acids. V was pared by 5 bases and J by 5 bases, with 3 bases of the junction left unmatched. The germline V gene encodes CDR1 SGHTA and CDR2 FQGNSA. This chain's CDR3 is CASSPDRDQPQHF. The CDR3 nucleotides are TGTGCCAGCAGCCCCGACAGGGATCAGCCCCAGCATTTT.

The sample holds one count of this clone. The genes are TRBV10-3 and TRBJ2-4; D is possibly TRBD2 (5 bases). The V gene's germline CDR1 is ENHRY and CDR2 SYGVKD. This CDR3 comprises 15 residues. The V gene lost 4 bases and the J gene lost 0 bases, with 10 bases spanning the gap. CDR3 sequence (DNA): TGTGCCATCAGTGCAGACCGGGGAGCCAAAAACATTCAGTACTTC. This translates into CAISADRGAKNIQYF.

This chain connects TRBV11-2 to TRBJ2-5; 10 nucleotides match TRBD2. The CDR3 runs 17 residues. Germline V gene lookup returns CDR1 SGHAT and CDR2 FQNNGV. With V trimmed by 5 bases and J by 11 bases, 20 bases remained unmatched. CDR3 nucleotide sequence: TGTGCCAGCAGCCCCGCGGCTACTAGCGGGAAATCAGGGGAGCAGTACTTC. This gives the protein CASSPAATSGKSGEQYF. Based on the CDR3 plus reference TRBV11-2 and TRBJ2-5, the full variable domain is EAGVAQSPRYKIIEKRQSVAFWCNPISGHATLYWYQQILGQGPKLLIQFQNNGVVDDSQLPKDRFSAERLKGVDSTLKIQPAKLEDSAVYLCASSPAATSGKSGEQYFGPGTRLLVL.

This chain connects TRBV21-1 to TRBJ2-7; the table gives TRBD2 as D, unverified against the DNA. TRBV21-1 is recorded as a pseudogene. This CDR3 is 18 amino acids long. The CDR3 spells CASSTLGLNCSKSYEQYF. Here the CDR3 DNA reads TGTGCCAGCAGCACCCTGGGACTAAACTGCAGCAAATCTTACGAGCAGTACTTC.